Below, one T cell receptor (beta chain) is given with its context. Antigen specificity is unknown. The primer mix had 60 Vbeta and 13 Jbeta primers. Assay used: immunoSEQ multiplex PCR; TCRdb lists only in-frame clones, some missing. The sample lists 170,000 or so clones; approximately 80% were seen once. The CDR3 runs 15 residues. CDR1 is LGHNA and CDR2 is YNFKEQ in the germline V gene. The V gene end was trimmed by 4 bases and the J gene end by 2 bases; junction bases not matched to a gene: 6. This specimen belongs to a study of cytomegalovirus exposure and HLA in healthy donors. Study-wide background: When 398 donors were genotyped, roughly 80% of them were found to fall in the Caucasian-associated ancestry cluster.

Study results and caveats: Information on immune exposure was restricted to one variable (CMV serostatus). Reportedly, fewer N-insertions than the roughly 700-donor mean appeared in an Asian-associated ancestry cluster in a later analysis. The productive fraction for most TCR beta V segments was about 90% or about 30% in an earlier analysis.

V gene TRBV4-2 combines with J gene TRBJ2-7; 9 bases agree with TRBD1. This TCR derives from a woman aged 50 to 65 in good health and CMV-seronegative. The sample taken for sequencing was PBMCs. CDR3 in amino acids: CASSRTGTGTYEQYF. The CDR3 DNA reads TGTGCCAGCAGCCGTACCGGGACAGGGACCTACGAGCAGTACTTC.